This T cell receptor (beta chain) was identified during a study of T cell responses to AZD1222 COVID-19 vaccine. Study summary: Some second doses came at about 4 weeks and others at about 12 weeks; these were pooled.

Concerning this clone itself: What it binds is not known.

The study's findings and limits: Possibly, clonal diversity was underestimated; donors were largely white British and included more females. Only six people who got AZD1222 tested seropositive at baseline. A reported finding is that nearly half of spike-specific TCRs target unmutated variant regions.

Sequencing used immunoSEQ multiplex PCR; TCRdb keeps in-frame clones, though not all of them. The sample contains under 200,000 clones, around 92% of which appear only once. Germline V gene sequence: CDR1 SGDLS, CDR2 YYNGEE. The V gene end was trimmed by 2 bases and the J gene end by 2 bases; junction bases not matched to a gene: 7. This CDR3 region has 15 residues. The sample was peripheral blood, taken on day 0 of AZD1222 vaccination. This TCR derives from an adult in good health. The chain has TRBV9 and TRBJ2-7; 7 bases map to TRBD1. The CDR3 region is CASSVGTAKPYEQYF. The CDR3 DNA reads TGTGCCAGCAGCGTGGGGACAGCCAAGCCCTACGAGCAGTACTTC.